This TCR beta chain stems from a study of blood T cell repertoires in COVID-19. At the level of the study: T cells, B-cell-depleted T cells, or PBMCs provided the cDNA or gDNA that served as material.

Data came from immunoSEQ multiplex PCR; TCRdb stores just in-frame clones and leaves some out. The table records about 37,000 clones, about 87% of them present only once. After removal of 6 bases from V and 3 bases from J, the junction contained 8 bases not matched to a gene. Looked up from germline, CDR1 is LNHDA and CDR2 is SQIVND (reference sequence). The CDR3 has 15 amino acids. Sequencing input: peripheral blood. The J gene is TRBJ1-5, the V gene TRBV19; 7 bases match TRBD1. The source of this sequence is a man aged 65 to 79 with acute or convalescent COVID-19. For the CDR3, the DNA is TGTGCCAGTAGACCCGACAGGGCCGACAATCAGCCCCAGCATTTT. Protein: CASRPDRADNQPQHF.